Only a few counts were recorded for the clone carrying this T cell receptor (beta chain). The target antigen is unknown. The entirety of the isolated RNA underwent reverse transcription, so expressed TCRB transcripts were sequenced. The assay was immunoSEQ multiplex PCR, and TCRdb's table has in-frame clones only and misses some. The sample lists about 280,000 clones, around 16% occurring once. These data originate in a study of beta chain features in type 1 diabetes. General study findings and limits: A moderate, significant TCRB CDR3 shortening appeared in type 1 diabetes across four CD4+ subsets. For patients, the naive, central memory and Treg TCRB repertoires appeared more alike than for healthy donors.

Losses at the gene ends were 5 bases for V and 3 bases for J; bases not matched to a gene: 19. Germline CDR1 and CDR2: SGHAT and FQNNGV. The CDR3 contains 18 residues. The authors sorted CD4+ naive, central memory, regulatory and stem cell-like memory cells via CD45RO/CCR7/CD25/CD127/CD95/CD27. Each sorted fraction was over 95% pure. V and J are TRBV11-2 and TRBJ2-7; 7 bases fit TRBD2. This clonotype was sampled from a man between 18 and 35 years old with type 1 diabetes. Sequenced input: naive CD4+ T cells from blood. The CDR3 sequence: CASSLITTGTGLFYEQYF. In DNA form, the CDR3 reads TGTGCCAGCAGCCTCATAACTACCGGGACGGGACTATTCTACGAGCAGTACTTC.